This is a list of T cell receptor beta chains from one sample in a study of blood T cell repertoires in COVID-19. The table came from immunoSEQ multiplex PCR; TCRdb's copy has only in-frame clones and leaves some out. The sample yields about 260,000 clones, 87% seen once. The sequencing sample was made of peripheral blood. These receptors were taken from a woman in her forties or fifties with acute or convalescent COVID-19. CDR3s include the opening cysteine and the closing phenylalanine or tryptophan. Each record gives: V gene, D gene, J gene, clone size, CDR3 DNA, CDR3 protein. D genes are given only for firm matches. Clone size, where shown, is once, few, many, or a class for clones that have expanded.

TRBV27	TRBD1	TRBJ1-1	.	TGTGCCAGCACCCCTCGGACAGGGGGGTTGGGTGAAGCTTTCTTT	CASTPRTGGLGEAFF
TRBV28	.	TRBJ1-2	.	TGTGCCAGCAGCTCGAACTATGGCTACACCTTC	CASSSNYGYTF
TRBV5-1	.	TRBJ2-1	.	TGCGCCAGCAGCTTGCAGGGGTGGGATGAGCAGTTCTTC	CASSLQGWDEQFF
TRBV18	TRBD1	TRBJ2-7	.	TGTGCCAGCTCACGAGGGACAGGGGCCGACGAGCAGTACTTC	CASSRGTGADEQYF
TRBV5-1	TRBD1	TRBJ1-2	.	TGCGCCAGCAGCTCCCACATTCGGACAGGGGAGGGCTATGGCTACACCTTC	CASSSHIRTGEGYGYTF
TRBV2	TRBD1	TRBJ2-2	once	TGTGCCAGCAACCAGGGGGCAACCACCGGGGAGCTGTTTTTT	CASNQGATTGELFF
TRBV3-1/TRBV3-2	TRBD2	TRBJ2-3	.	TGTGCCAGCAGCCAAGAGATACCGACTAGCGGCGGCACAGATACGCAGTATTTT	CASSQEIPTSGGTDTQYF
TRBV18	.	TRBJ1-2	once	TGTGCCAGCTCACCCCCTTCCACAGGAAGCTATGGCTACACCTTC	CASSPPSTGSYGYTF
TRBV7-9	TRBD1	TRBJ1-1	few	TGTGCCAGCAGCGCCCCGGGACAGGGGACCGTCCTGAACACTGAAGCTTTCTTT	CASSAPGQGTVLNTEAFF
TRBV2	.	TRBJ2-2	.	TGTGCCAGCAGCGTACAGGGCACCGGGGAGCTGTTTTTT	CASSVQGTGELFF
TRBV28	TRBD1	TRBJ2-1	.	TGTGCCAGCAGTTTAAGGGCAGGGGGAGAGCAGTTCTTC	CASSLRAGGEQFF
TRBV7-9	.	TRBJ2-7	.	TGTGCCAGCCTCCTGGCGGGAACTGACAACGAGCAGTACTTC	CASLLAGTDNEQYF
TRBV5-1	.	TRBJ2-5	.	TGCGCCAGCAGCTTGATCGGGGTCGGGGTAGAGACCCAGTACTTC	CASSLIGVGVETQYF
TRBV6-4	.	TRBJ1-1	.	TGTGCCAGCAGTTCGAGGGCGGACACTGAAGCTTTCTTT	CASSSRADTEAFF
TRBV3-1/TRBV3-2	.	TRBJ1-2	few	TGTGCCAGCAGCCAAGGGGGGGGATTTGGCGGCTACACCTTC	CASSQGGGFGGYTF
TRBV5-1	TRBD2	TRBJ2-5	.	TGCGCCAGCAGCTTGGCCTGGTTAGCGGGAGGGCAAGAGACCCAGTACTTC	CASSLAWLAGGQETQYF
TRBV9	TRBD1	TRBJ2-1	once	TGTGCCAGCAGCGTCGCCGGGACAGACTCCTACAATGAGCAGTTCTTC	CASSVAGTDSYNEQFF
TRBV28	.	TRBJ1-2	.	TGTGCCAGCAGTCCAAGACAGGTTAACTATGGCTACACCTTC	CASSPRQVNYGYTF
TRBV20-1	.	TRBJ2-3	once	TGCAGTGCCCCTAGACGAGATACGCAGTATTTT	CSAPRRDTQYF
TRBV6-1	TRBD2	TRBJ2-2	.	TGTGCCAGCAGTGCTTTTCTAGCGGGAGCGATCGGGGAGCTGTTTTTT	CASSAFLAGAIGELFF
TRBV7-2	.	TRBJ1-2	.	TGTGCCAGCAGCTTCCAGAACTATGGCTACACCTTC	CASSFQNYGYTF
TRBV4-3	.	TRBJ2-5	.	TGCGCCAGCAGCGTGACTTTTCAAGAGACCCAGTACTTC	CASSVTFQETQYF
TRBV28	TRBD1	TRBJ1-5	.	TGTGCCAGCAGAAGGAGACCGGACAGGTTGTATAGCAATCAGCCCCAGCATTTT	CASRRRPDRLYSNQPQHF
TRBV19	.	TRBJ1-1	.	TGTGCCAGTAGTATTTCCGGTTGGACTGAAGCTTTCTTT	CASSISGWTEAFF
TRBV2	.	TRBJ2-4	.	TGTGCCAGCAGAGGGGTTTTGTCACGCCTAGCCAAAAACATTCAGTACTTC	CASRGVLSRLAKNIQYF
TRBV5-1	TRBD1	TRBJ1-1	.	TGCGCCAGCAGACGGGACAGCGGGAACACTGAAGCTTTCTTT	CASRRDSGNTEAFF
TRBV2	TRBD1	TRBJ1-6	.	TGTGCCAGCACCAGGGACAGGGTTGTTTCACCCCTCCACTTT	CASTRDRVVSPLHF
TRBV5-1	TRBD1	TRBJ1-2	.	TGCGCCAGCAGCTTGGCCGTTGACAGGGTAAATGGCTACACCTTC	CASSLAVDRVNGYTF
TRBV24-1	.	TRBJ1-5	.	TGTGCCACCAGTGATTCAACTGGCAATCAGCCCCAGCATTTT	CATSDSTGNQPQHF
TRBV29-1	.	TRBJ2-5	once	TGCAGCGCACTGACAGGGGAGGGAGAGACCCAGTACTTC	CSALTGEGETQYF
TRBV5-1	TRBD2	TRBJ2-1	few	TGCGCCAGCAGCTTGGTTCCTAGCGGGGGTTACAATGAGCAGTTCTTC	CASSLVPSGGYNEQFF